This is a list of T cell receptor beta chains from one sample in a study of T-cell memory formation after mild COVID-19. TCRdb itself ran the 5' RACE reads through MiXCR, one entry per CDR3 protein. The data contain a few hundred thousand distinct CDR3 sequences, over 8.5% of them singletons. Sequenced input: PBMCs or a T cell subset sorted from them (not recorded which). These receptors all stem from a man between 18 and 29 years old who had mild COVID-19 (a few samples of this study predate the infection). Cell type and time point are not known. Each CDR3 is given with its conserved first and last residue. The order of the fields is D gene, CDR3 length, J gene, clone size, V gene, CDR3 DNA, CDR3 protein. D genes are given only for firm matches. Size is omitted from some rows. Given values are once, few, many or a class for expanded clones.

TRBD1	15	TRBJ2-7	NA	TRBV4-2	TGTGCCAGCAGCCAAGGGGACAGGGACACCCACGAGCAGTACTTC	CASSQGDRDTHEQYF
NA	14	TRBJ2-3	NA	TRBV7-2	TGTGCCAGCAGCTTGGACATCTACACAGATACGCAGTATTTT	CASSLDIYTDTQYF
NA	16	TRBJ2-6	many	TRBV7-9	TGTGCCAGCGGTAATCTGGGATCCTCTGGGGCCAACGTCCTGACTTTC	CASGNLGSSGANVLTF
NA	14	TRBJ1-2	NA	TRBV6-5	TGTGCCAGCAGTTACTCTCCCGGGGCGGGTGGCTACACCTTC	CASSYSPGAGGYTF
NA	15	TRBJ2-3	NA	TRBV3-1	TGTGCCAGCAGCCAAGTTGACAGCGTCCCAGATACGCAGTATTTT	CASSQVDSVPDTQYF
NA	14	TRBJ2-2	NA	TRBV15	TGTGCCACCAGCGTGATACGGGGCTCCGGGGAGCTGTTTTTT	CATSVIRGSGELFF
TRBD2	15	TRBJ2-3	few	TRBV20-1	TGCAGTGCTAGGCCCCTTGGGCGGGGGTTAGATACGCAGTATTTT	CSARPLGRGLDTQYF
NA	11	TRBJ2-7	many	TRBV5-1	TGCGCCAGCAGCTCCGCCTACGAGCAGTACTTC	CASSSAYEQYF
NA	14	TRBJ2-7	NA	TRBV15	TGTGCCACCAGCCCGGGGGGCGCCTCCTACGAGCAGTACTTC	CATSPGGASYEQYF
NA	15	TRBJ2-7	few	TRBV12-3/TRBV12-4	TGTGCCAGCAGTACACCGGACGGAATTACCTACGAGCAGTACTTC	CASSTPDGITYEQYF
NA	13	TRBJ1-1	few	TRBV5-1	TGCGCCAGCAGCCCCTTGCCGGAAGCTGAAGCTTTCTTT	CASSPLPEAEAFF
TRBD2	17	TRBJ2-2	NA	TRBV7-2	TGTGCCAGCAGCTTCCCCTGGCGGGGGACTAACACCGGGGAGCTGTTTTTT	CASSFPWRGTNTGELFF
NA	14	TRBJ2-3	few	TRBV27	TGTGCCAGCAGTTTATACAGGAGCACAGATACGCAGTATTTT	CASSLYRSTDTQYF
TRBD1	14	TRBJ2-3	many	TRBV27	TGTGCCAGCAGTTCCAACGACAGGGCAGATACGCAGTATTTT	CASSSNDRADTQYF
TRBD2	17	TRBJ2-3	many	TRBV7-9	TGTGCCAGCAGCTTCACCCGACTAGCGGGAAGCACAGATACGCAGTATTTT	CASSFTRLAGSTDTQYF
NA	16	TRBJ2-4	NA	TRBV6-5	TGTGCCAGCAGTTACTCGAAAGGGTGGGCCAAAAACATTCAGTACTTC	CASSYSKGWAKNIQYF
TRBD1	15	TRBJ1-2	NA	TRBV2	TGTGCCAGCAGCGCTAACCGGGACAGCCACTATGGCTACACCTTC	CASSANRDSHYGYTF
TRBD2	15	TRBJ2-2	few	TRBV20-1	TGCAGTGCGGCTAGCGGGGGGGAGAACACCGGGGAGCTGTTTTTT	CSAASGGENTGELFF
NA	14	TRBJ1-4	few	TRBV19	TGTGCCAGTAGTTGGGGCGTGGACACAGAAAAACTGTTTTTT	CASSWGVDTEKLFF
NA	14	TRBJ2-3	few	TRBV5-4	TGTGCCAGCAGCTTGAGGACCGGGACCCATACGCAGTATTTT	CASSLRTGTHTQYF
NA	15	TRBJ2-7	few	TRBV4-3	TGCGCCAGCAGCCAGGGACACCTGAAAGCCTACGAGCAGTACTTC	CASSQGHLKAYEQYF
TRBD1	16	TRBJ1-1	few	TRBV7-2	TGTGCCAGCAGCCCGTGGGACAGGGGCTTGAACACTGAAGCTTTCTTT	CASSPWDRGLNTEAFF
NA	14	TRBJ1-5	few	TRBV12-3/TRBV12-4	TGTGCCAGCACCCTCCGGCGGTCCAATCAGCCCCAGCATTTT	CASTLRRSNQPQHF
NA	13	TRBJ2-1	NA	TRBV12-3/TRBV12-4	TGTGCCAGCAGTTTCTCCTTTTGGAATGAGCAGTTCTTC	CASSFSFWNEQFF
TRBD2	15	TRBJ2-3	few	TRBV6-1	TGTGCCAGCAGCACTGGAGCGGGGGCCCGAGATACGCAGTATTTT	CASSTGAGARDTQYF
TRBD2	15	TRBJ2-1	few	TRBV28	TGTGCCAGCAGTTTATGGGGCGGGGGTAGCGTGGAGCAGTTCTTC	CASSLWGGGSVEQFF
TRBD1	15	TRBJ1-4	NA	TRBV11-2	TGTGCCAGCAGCTTAGATCCGGGACAGGGCGAAAAACTGTTTTTT	CASSLDPGQGEKLFF
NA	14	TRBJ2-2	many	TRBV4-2	TGTGCCAGCAGCCAAAGGGGGGAGTCCGGGGAGCTGTTTTTT	CASSQRGESGELFF
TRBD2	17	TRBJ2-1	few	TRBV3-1	TGTGCCAGCAGCCAAGGGGCGACTAGCGTCGGGCCCAATGAGCAGTTCTTC	CASSQGATSVGPNEQFF
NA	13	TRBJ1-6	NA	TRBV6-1	TGTGCCAGCAGTGAGTCGGGCCAGACACCCCTCCACTTT	CASSESGQTPLHF
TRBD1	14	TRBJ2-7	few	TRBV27	TGTGCCAGCAGTCCGCGGACAGGGCGGTCAGAGCAGTACTTC	CASSPRTGRSEQYF
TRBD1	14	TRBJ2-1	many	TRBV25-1	TGTGCCAGCAGTACAGGGGTCCTCCATAATGAGCAGTTCTTC	CASSTGVLHNEQFF
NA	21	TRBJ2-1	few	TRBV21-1	TGTGCCAGCAGCAAAGCCGACGTACAGCAGCGGGGGGGGCATTCCTACAATGAGCAGTTCTTC	CASSKADVQQRGGHSYNEQFF
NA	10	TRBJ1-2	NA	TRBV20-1	TGCAGTGCTAGAGCCGGGGGCTACACCTTC	CSARAGGYTF
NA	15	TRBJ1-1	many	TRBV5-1	TGCGCCAGCACCCAGATCGGACACCCGAACACTGAAGCTTTCTTT	CASTQIGHPNTEAFF
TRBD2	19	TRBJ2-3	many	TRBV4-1	TGCGCCAGCAGCCAAGATACGGCGGGGAGGGGAAGGGGCACAGATACGCAGTATTTT	CASSQDTAGRGRGTDTQYF
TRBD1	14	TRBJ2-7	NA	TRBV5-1	TGCGCCAGCAGCACCGGGACAGTGTCCTACGAGCAGTACTTC	CASSTGTVSYEQYF
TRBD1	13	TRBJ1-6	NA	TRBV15	TGTGCCACCAAGACAGGGACTAATTCACCCCTCCACTTT	CATKTGTNSPLHF
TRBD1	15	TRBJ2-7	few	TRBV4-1	TGCGCCAGCAGCCAAGATGGGGGGACAGGGACCGAGCAGTACTTC	CASSQDGGTGTEQYF
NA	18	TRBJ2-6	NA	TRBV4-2	TGTGCCAGCAGCCGCGGAGTAGGGGGATTCTCTGGGGCCAACGTCCTGACTTTC	CASSRGVGGFSGANVLTF
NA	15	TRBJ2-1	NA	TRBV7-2	TGTGCCAGCAGGTTTCTAGTCGCGGGGGCCTGGGAGCAGTTCTTC	CASRFLVAGAWEQFF
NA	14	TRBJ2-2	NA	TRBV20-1	TGCAGTGCTAGGGTCCCGGAGAACACCGGGGAGCTGTTTTTT	CSARVPENTGELFF
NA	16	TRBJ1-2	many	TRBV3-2	TGTGCCAGCAGCCAAGAGCAGGAGATCAGGATGTATGGCTACACCTTC	CASSQEQEIRMYGYTF
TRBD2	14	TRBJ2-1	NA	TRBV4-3	TGCGCCAGCAGCCAAGATGCGCCGCGGGAGGAGCAGTTCTTC	CASSQDAPREEQFF
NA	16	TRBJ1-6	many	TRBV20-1	TGCAGTGCTAGAGTTGAGACAGGCTCCTATAATTCACCCCTCCACTTT	CSARVETGSYNSPLHF
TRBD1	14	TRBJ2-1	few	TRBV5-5	TGTGCCAGCAGCTTGTCTAGGGGGCCCAATGAGCAGTTCTTC	CASSLSRGPNEQFF
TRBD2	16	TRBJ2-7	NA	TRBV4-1	TGCGCCAGCAGCCAGGGGACTAGCGGAGTGTCCTACGAGCAGTACTTC	CASSQGTSGVSYEQYF
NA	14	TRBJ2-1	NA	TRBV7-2	TGTGCCAGCAGCTTAGAGACAGTTTGGAATGAGCAGTTCTTC	CASSLETVWNEQFF
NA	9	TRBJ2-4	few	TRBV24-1	TGTGCCCGAAGAAACATTCAGTACTTC	CARRNIQYF
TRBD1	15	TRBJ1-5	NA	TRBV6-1	TGTGCCAGCAGTGAACCCCAGGGGGCCGGTCAGCCCCAGCATTTT	CASSEPQGAGQPQHF
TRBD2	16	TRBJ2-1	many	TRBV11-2	TGTGCCAGCAGCTTAGTACTAGCGGGGGGGTACAATGAGCAGTTCTTC	CASSLVLAGGYNEQFF
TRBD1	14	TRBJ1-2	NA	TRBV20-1	TGCAGTGCTAGTGGGACAGGGATAGGCGGCGGCTACACCTTC	CSASGTGIGGGYTF
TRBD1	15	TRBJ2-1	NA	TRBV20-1	TGCAGTGCTGATAAGACAGGGGGACTATACAATGAGCAGTTCTTC	CSADKTGGLYNEQFF
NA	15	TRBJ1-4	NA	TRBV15	TGTGCCACCAGCAGGGAGACAGCCTCCAATGAAAAACTGTTTTTT	CATSRETASNEKLFF
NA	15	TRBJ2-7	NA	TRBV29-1	TGCAGCGTTTTGCCAGGGGCTGGGGCCGCAGGCGAGCAGTACTTC	CSVLPGAGAAGEQYF